The text below deals with one T cell receptor beta chain. Antigen unknown. The method was immunoSEQ multiplex PCR; TCRdb's version includes in-frame clones alone and lacks a portion of them. The sample includes 140,000 to 150,000 clones, over 75% of them seen just once. These data are taken from a study of T cell responses to AZD1222 COVID-19 vaccine. Study outcomes and limitations: Regions left unmutated in variants are reportedly the target of nearly half of spike-specific TCRs. White British people made up most donors, females outnumbered males, and clonal diversity was possibly underestimated.

The J segment lost 3 bases and the V segment lost 4 bases, leaving 5 bases of the junction unmatched. CDR3 length equals 14 residues. The V gene's germline CDR1 is SGHDT and CDR2 YYEEEE. This sequence joins TRBV5-6 and TRBJ1-1; 8 bases agree with TRBD1. The origin of this receptor is an adult in good health. The sample in question was peripheral blood, obtained on day 0 of AZD1222 vaccination. The CDR3 sequence: CASSLQGAYTEAFF. The CDR3 nucleotides read TGTGCCAGCAGCCTTCAGGGGGCGTACACTGAAGCTTTCTTT.